The 24 T cell receptor beta chains presented below share a single source sample, sequenced in a study of CD8 T cells in ankylosing spondylitis. Each CDR3 protein is one row after TCRdb ran MiXCR on the 5' RACE reads. The table shows 100,000 to 150,000 distinct CDR3 sequences, with around 9% occurring only once. Sequencing was done on a sample of blood, either unsorted or a sorted T cell fraction (not recorded which). These receptors were obtained from a male donor with ankylosing spondylitis or in good health (not recorded which).

This clonotype was observed many times. This chain links TRBV4-2 with TRBJ2-7, with 9 bases fitting TRBD1. The CDR3 is made up of 14 amino acids. V lost 3 bases, J lost 6 bases, and 6 bases stayed unmatched. Germline V gives CDR1 LGHNA, CDR2 YNFKEQ. The CDR3: CASSHWDRASEQYF. The CDR3 coding sequence is TGTGCCAGCAGCCACTGGGACAGGGCAAGCGAGCAGTACTTC.

This clonotype has at least ten counts. The chain couples TRBV11-2 to TRBJ2-3, with a tentative D call TRBD1 (6 bases). Germline loops: CDR1 SGHAT, CDR2 FQNNGV. Trimming left V 1 base short and J 5 bases short, with 13 bases between. This CDR3 is 15 amino acids long. The CDR3, as DNA: TGTGCCAGCAGCTTAGGTGGGCAGGGGAAAGATACGCAGTATTTT. This gives the protein CASSLGGQGKDTQYF.

This clonotype has at least ten counts. The rearrangement uses TRBV12-3 or TRBV12-4 and TRBJ2-3, with 8 positions matching TRBD2. Trimming at V came to 5 bases and at J to 2 bases, leaving 12 bases not matched to a gene. This CDR3 has 17 amino acids. The CDR3 DNA follows: TGTGCCAGCAGTCCCATCCCCGGAGCGGGAGACACAGATACGCAGTATTTT. Encoded protein: CASSPIPGAGDTDTQYF.

The chain couples TRBV3-1 to TRBJ2-3, with no clear D. Trimming stripped 0 bases from V and 2 bases from J, with 21 bases between. Germline lookup yields CDR1 LGHDT and CDR2 YNNKEL (reference sequence). This CDR3 is 19 amino acids long. The CDR3 nucleotides are TGTGCCAGCAGCCAAGACAATAACGAGGATTGGAGATACACAGATACGCAGTATTTT. Translated: CASSQDNNEDWRYTDTQYF.

This clonotype was recorded many times. The chain employs TRBV20-1 and TRBJ1-5; D is unclear. The CDR3 covers 12 residues. Deletions cut 3 bases from V and 1 base from J, with 4 bases between. Germline values: CDR1 DFQATT, CDR2 SNEGSKA (reference sequence). The CDR3 bases are TGCAGTGCTAGGATAAGCAATCAGCCCCAGCATTTT. Amino acid sequence: CSARISNQPQHF.

This clonotype came up a few times. The V gene is TRBV5-6, the J gene TRBJ2-7, with D unclear. The CDR3 spans 14 residues. Trimming removed 4 bases at V and 6 bases at J, with 17 bases between. Per the germline V gene, CDR1 is SGHDT and CDR2 is YYEEEE. CDR3 sequence reads: CASSPSPRLVEQYF. CDR3 sequence (DNA): TGTGCCAGCAGCCCGAGCCCGCGGTTGGTCGAGCAGTACTTC.

This chain joins TRBV5-1 and TRBJ2-3; 10 nucleotides match TRBD2. V lost 3 bases to trimming and J lost 0 bases; unmatched junction nucleotides: 1. Per the germline V gene, CDR1 is SGHRS and CDR2 is YFSETQ. The CDR3 has 15 amino acids. The CDR3 DNA reads TGCGCCAGCAGCTCTAGCGGGGGAAGCACAGATACGCAGTATTTT. It translates to CASSSSGGSTDTQYF.

This clonotype was seen at least ten times. The chain uses TRBV7-2 and TRBJ2-5; D is uncertain. CDR3 size: 12 residues. Per germline, CDR1 SGHTA and CDR2 FQGNSA. The V end was cut by 1 base, the J end by 5 bases, with 5 bases between. The CDR3 sequence: CASSLVWETQYF. The CDR3 nucleotides are TGTGCCAGCAGCTTAGTGTGGGAGACCCAGTACTTC. Full variable domain (remainder filled in from reference TRBV7-2 and TRBJ2-5): GAGVSQSPSNKVTEKGKDVELRCDPISGHTALYWYRQSLGQGLEFLIYFQGNSAPDKSGLPSDRFSAERTGGSVSTLTIQRTQQEDSAVYLCASSLVWETQYFGPGTRLLVL.

In this sample, this clonotype turned up many times. This chain links TRBV12-3 or TRBV12-4 with TRBJ2-2; D is unresolved. Deletions cut 3 bases from V and 6 bases from J, with 8 bases between. CDR3 length: 13 residues. The CDR3 loop is CASSFPASGELFF. The CDR3 DNA reads TGTGCCAGCAGTTTCCCCGCCTCCGGGGAGCTGTTTTTT.

At least ten counts were recorded for this clonotype. CDR3 sequence reads: CASSTYTGDFSYEQYF. CDR3 bases: TGTGCCAGCAGCACCTATACAGGAGACTTTAGCTACGAGCAGTACTTC. This chain connects TRBV28 to TRBJ2-7; tentative D call: TRBD1 (5 bases). Trimming took off 6 bases at V and 3 bases at J, with 21 bases between the two ends. From germline, CDR1 is MDHEN and CDR2 SYDVKM. The CDR3 consists of 16 residues.

This clonotype was counted a few times. V usage is TRBV12-3 or TRBV12-4 and J usage is TRBJ2-4, with 10 bases identical to TRBD2. CDR3 length: 15 residues. V gave up 6 bases and J gave up 1 base; unmatched junction bases: 3. DNA for the CDR3: TGTGCCAGCAGGCTAGCGGGAGAGGCCAAAAACATTCAGTACTTC. It is translated as CASRLAGEAKNIQYF.

Note on this clonotype: One junction end does not reproduce the germline sequence, and a read error may be involved. CDR3 DNA: TGTGCCGGCAGTCTAGGGGGGAATGAGCAGTTCTTC. It yields the protein CAGSLGGNEQFF. This chain links TRBV12-3 or TRBV12-4 with TRBJ2-1; possibly TRBD1 or TRBD2 for D (6 bases each). This CDR3 is 12 amino acids long.

This clonotype was found many times. The chain joins TRBV5-1 to TRBJ1-1; D remains ambiguous. The ends were cut back, 9 bases at V and 2 bases at J, with 17 bases in the middle. The germline gives CDR1 SGHRS, CDR2 YFSETQ. The length of the CDR3 is 14 residues. The CDR3 here is CATKLGSFNTEAFF. The CDR3 DNA is TGCGCCACCAAACTGGGCAGCTTTAACACTGAAGCTTTCTTT.

This clonotype appeared many times. The chain employs TRBV5-5 and TRBJ1-6, with a weak D call TRBD1 (5 bases). The CDR3 has 16 amino acids. Germline values: CDR1 SGHKS, CDR2 YYEKEE (reference sequence). V lost 2 bases, J lost 14 bases, and 23 bases lay in between. The CDR3 nucleotides are TGTGCCAGCAGCTTCGCAGGGTCTCGCCGATTGGGATCCCTCCACTTT. It encodes CASSFAGSRRLGSLHF.

The chain joins TRBV7-2 to TRBJ2-6, with 11 bases lining up with TRBD2. V lost 2 bases and J lost 6; bases outside the gene matches: 3. The CDR3 totals 16 residues. The germline V gene encodes CDR1 SGHTA and CDR2 FQGNSA. The CDR3 reads CASSLLAGGVANVLTF. The DNA of the CDR3 is TGTGCCAGCAGCTTACTAGCGGGAGGAGTGGCCAACGTCCTGACTTTC.

This clonotype was recorded at least ten times. The J gene is TRBJ2-3, the V gene TRBV7-2; D gene ambiguous. Per germline, CDR1 SGHTA and CDR2 FQGNSA. Trimming took 6 bases from V and 2 from J, leaving 12 bases between them. The CDR3 extends over 14 amino acids. The CDR3 sequence: CASSLRPITDTQYF. The CDR3, as DNA: TGTGCCAGCAGTTTGCGCCCGATCACAGATACGCAGTATTTT.

The chain employs TRBV6-4 and TRBJ2-4; 7 bases map to TRBD2. Germline CDR1 reads MRHNA; CDR2 reads SNTAGT. The CDR3 spans 18 residues. J gave up 0 bases and V 11 bases, and 19 bases lay outside the gene matches. The CDR3 DNA reads TGTGCCTTCTGTTTCTCGCAACTAGCGTTTCTAGCCAAAAACATTCAGTACTTC. It translates to CAFCFSQLAFLAKNIQYF.

The CDR3 loop reads CASSPDAGIGNEQFF. In nucleotides, the CDR3 is TGTGCCAGCAGTCCGGACGCAGGGATTGGCAATGAGCAGTTCTTC. V usage is TRBV12-3 or TRBV12-4 and J usage is TRBJ2-1; D might be TRBD1 (5 bases). Trimming took off 5 bases at V and 6 bases at J, with 17 bases between the two ends. The CDR3 runs to 15 residues.

The chain is built from TRBV20-1 and TRBJ2-1; TRBD1 might be the D (6 bases). Trimming removed 5 bases from V and 7 bases from J, with 18 bases in between. The CDR3 spans 14 residues. Germline values: CDR1 DFQATT, CDR2 SNEGSKA (reference sequence). This CDR3 is CSAGTGTRTNEQFF. CDR3 in DNA: TGCAGTGCTGGGACCGGGACAAGAACTAATGAGCAGTTCTTC.

This clonotype was seen more than once but under ten times. The V call is TRBV29-1, the J call TRBJ2-3, with D tentatively TRBD1 (5 bases). The CDR3 totals 14 residues. Trimming took 8 bases from V and 5 from J, leaving 20 bases between them. Germline V gene lookup returns CDR1 SQVTM and CDR2 ANQGSEA. In DNA form, the CDR3 reads TGCAGCCCTCGAGTGGGGCTTGGCGGAGATACGCAGTATTTT. This codes for CSPRVGLGGDTQYF.

This clonotype was seen at least ten times. V is TRBV20-1 and J is TRBJ2-3, with a tentative D call TRBD2 (6 bases). V lost 1 base and J 0 bases, leaving 14 bases between the germline ends. The CDR3 has 16 residues. The germline gives CDR1 DFQATT, CDR2 SNEGSKA (reference sequence). The DNA of the CDR3 is TGCAGTGCTAGAGTGGCGGGGAGAATTAGCACAGATACGCAGTATTTT. This encodes CSARVAGRISTDTQYF.

This sequence joins TRBV7-6 and TRBJ2-1; 11 nucleotides match TRBD2. Losses at the gene ends were 8 bases for V and 8 bases for J; bases not matched to a gene: 14. The CDR3 totals 16 residues. Per the germline V gene, CDR1 is SGHVS and CDR2 is FNYEAQ. CDR3 residues: CASVNSGTSGLYEQFF. The CDR3 DNA follows: TGTGCCAGCGTTAATTCCGGGACTAGCGGATTGTATGAGCAGTTCTTC. The entire variable domain, with the rest obtained from reference TRBV7-6 and TRBJ2-1, is as follows: GAGVSQSPRYKVTKRGQDVALRCDPISGHVSLYWYRQALGQGPEFLTYFNYEAQQDKSGLPNDRFSAERPEGSISTLTIQRTEQRDSAMYRCASVNSGTSGLYEQFFGPGTRLTVL.

This clonotype was detected ten times or more. The chain links TRBV11-2 to TRBJ2-2, with D possibly TRBD1 on 6 matching bases. The CDR3 loop spans 16 amino acids. Trimming stripped 5 bases from V and 5 bases from J, with 18 bases between. Germline V gives CDR1 SGHAT, CDR2 FQNNGV. DNA of the CDR3: TGTGCCAGCAGCATAATCGACAGGTCGAGGACCGGGGAGCTGTTTTTT. Translating gives CASSIIDRSRTGELFF.

The table lists this clonotype with many counts. This chain uses TRBV20-1 with TRBJ2-3, with 12 positions matching TRBD2. Germline V gene sequence: CDR1 DFQATT, CDR2 SNEGSKA (reference sequence). The length of the CDR3 is 14 residues. V lost 7 bases and J lost 1; bases outside the gene matches: 3. CDR3 nucleotides: TGCAGTGTTGGGACTAGCGGGCGCACAGATACGCAGTATTTT. The encoded protein is CSVGTSGRTDTQYF.